These 19 T cell receptor beta chains were all obtained from the same sample, sequenced in a study of blood T cell repertoires in COVID-19. The method was immunoSEQ multiplex PCR; TCRdb's version includes in-frame clones alone and lacks a portion of them. The sample records 250,000 to 300,000 clones, 85% to 90% being singletons. Input material: peripheral blood. Source of these receptors: a woman aged 50 to 60 with COVID-19, enrolled during active disease.

The chain carries TRBV12-5 and TRBJ2-7; the D gene is possibly TRBD1 (5 bases). Trimming took 4 bases from V and 4 from J, leaving 20 bases between them. The germline V gene has CDR1 LGHNT and CDR2 FRNRAP. This CDR3 has 16 residues. This CDR3 is CASGSPDRDGFYEQYF. CDR3 nucleotide sequence: TGTGCTAGTGGTTCGCCCGACAGAGATGGATTTTACGAGCAGTACTTC.

V usage is TRBV10-3 and J usage is TRBJ2-2; TRBD1 is a possible D gene (6 bases). This CDR3 region has 14 residues. Germline loops: CDR1 ENHRY, CDR2 SYGVKD. V gave up 2 bases and J gave up 4 bases, with 8 bases separating them. CDR3 region: CAISEQGSTGELFF. CDR3 nucleotide sequence: TGTGCCATCAGTGAGCAGGGGAGCACCGGGGAGCTGTTTTTT.

This sequence joins TRBV5-1 and TRBJ2-4, with D perhaps matching TRBD1 (6 bases). Germline V lookup: CDR1 SGHRS, CDR2 YFSETQ. The CDR3 loop spans 16 amino acids. The V and J ends lost 4 bases and 0 bases respectively, with 14 bases between them. The chain's CDR3 is CASSLEQGIAKNIQYF. The CDR3 bases are TGCGCCAGCAGCCTAGAACAGGGAATAGCCAAAAACATTCAGTACTTC. Variable domain in full (rest from reference TRBV5-1 and TRBJ2-4): KAGVTQTPRYLIKTRGQQVTLSCSPISGHRSVSWYQQTPGQGLQFLFEYFSETQRNKGNFPGRFSGRQFSNSRSEMNVSTLELGDSALYLCASSLEQGIAKNIQYFGAGTRLSVL.

V gene TRBV11-2 combines with J gene TRBJ1-5, with D possibly matching TRBD1 (5 bases). There are 15 residues in the CDR3. The germline V gene encodes CDR1 SGHAT and CDR2 FQNNGV. Trimming left V 2 bases short and J 7 bases short, with 15 bases between. The CDR3 sequence: CASSLTGGKGQPQHF. In DNA form, the CDR3 reads TGTGCCAGCAGCTTAACCGGGGGGAAAGGGCAGCCCCAGCATTTT.

This clone has only one observation. V usage is TRBV10-3 and J usage is TRBJ2-7; 14 bases fit TRBD2. V gave up 7 bases and J gave up 3 bases; unmatched junction bases: 5. Looked up from germline, CDR1 is ENHRY and CDR2 is SYGVKD. The CDR3 has 15 residues. The CDR3 loop reads CAITPGLAGVYEQYF. CDR3 nucleotides: TGTGCCATCACTCCGGGACTAGCGGGAGTCTACGAGCAGTACTTC.

The table lists this clone with a few counts. The rearrangement joins TRBV10-3 to TRBJ2-3, with a possible D match to TRBD2 (6 bases). The CDR3 spans 16 residues. Germline loops: CDR1 ENHRY, CDR2 SYGVKD. The V gene lost 3 bases and the J gene lost 3 bases, with 16 bases spanning the gap. CDR3 DNA sequence: TGTGCCATCAGTGATGTGGCGGGAAGAAGTACAGATACGCAGTATTTT. It encodes CAISDVAGRSTDTQYF.

The rearrangement links TRBV4-1 to TRBJ1-2; D gene unclear. Germline CDR1 is MGHRA and CDR2 is YSYEKL. Trimming removed 1 base from V and 3 bases from J, with 6 bases in between. The length of the CDR3 is 13 residues. The CDR3 bases are TGCGCCAGCAGCCAAGGGGCAGACTATGGCTACACCTTC. Amino acids: CASSQGADYGYTF.

The chain links TRBV7-6 to TRBJ2-2; no clear D gene. The germline gives CDR1 SGHVS, CDR2 FNYEAQ. Trimming took 1 base from V and 6 from J, leaving 6 bases between them. This CDR3 has 13 amino acids. The chain's CDR3 is CASSLGIAGELFF. In DNA, the CDR3 is TGTGCCAGCAGCTTAGGCATAGCCGGGGAGCTGTTTTTT.

This clone was detected a few times. Since the CDR3 does not end with the conserved phenylalanine or tryptophan, this likely comes from a read error. It is unclear where the CDR3 begins or ends on the DNA, so no DNA is shown, and the CDR3 is as TCRdb lists it. The chain is built from TRBV7-7 and TRBJ1-2; the DNA was not compared with TRBD1, the D call given in the table. With termini counted, the CDR3 has 10 amino acids. Germline assignment: CDR1 SSHAT and CDR2 FNYEAQ (reference sequence). The CDR3 loop is CASSLEQPRC.

V usage is TRBV4-1 and J usage is TRBJ2-7; 7 bases are shared with TRBD2. There are 15 residues in the CDR3. Per the germline V gene, CDR1 is MGHRA and CDR2 is YSYEKL. Trimming at V came to 0 bases and at J to 5 bases, leaving 7 bases not matched to a gene. CDR3 nucleotide sequence: TGCGCCAGCAGCCAAGACGGGCGGGAGAGGGACGAGCAGTACTTC. It translates to CASSQDGRERDEQYF.

The chain couples TRBV5-4 to TRBJ1-4; 11 bases line up with TRBD1. CDR3 length equals 17 residues. Per germline, CDR1 SGHNT and CDR2 YYREEE (reference sequence). Trimming at V came to 2 bases and at J to 3 bases, leaving 6 bases not matched to a gene. In DNA, the CDR3 is TGTGCCAGCAGCTTAGGACAGGGGGCGTTCGCTAATGAAAAACTGTTTTTT. Its protein product is CASSLGQGAFANEKLFF.

V and J are TRBV6-5 and TRBJ1-5; TRBD1 might be the D (5 bases). Trimming cost V 6 bases and J 3 bases, with 12 bases left between them. The CDR3 has 14 amino acids. Germline loops: CDR1 MNHEY, CDR2 SVGAGI. The CDR3, as DNA: TGTGCCAGCAGCACCGACAGAGTCAATCAGCCCCAGCATTTT. This sequence encodes CASSTDRVNQPQHF.

The chain employs TRBV6-5 and TRBJ2-6, with D perhaps matching TRBD1 (6 bases). This CDR3 has 14 amino acids. V was shortened by 6 bases and J by 2 bases, with 8 bases between the two germline ends. Germline CDR1 and CDR2: MNHEY and SVGAGI. Here the CDR3 reads CASRNRAGANVLTF. CDR3 nucleotide sequence: TGTGCCAGCAGAAACAGGGCTGGGGCCAACGTCCTGACTTTC.

This chain's CDR3 is CASSYRGGNTEAFF. The DNA of the CDR3 is TGTGCCAGCAGTTACAGGGGGGGGAACACTGAAGCTTTCTTT. V is TRBV7-2 and J is TRBJ1-1; 8 bases map to TRBD1. V gave up 6 bases and J gave up 1 base; unmatched junction bases: 4. From germline, CDR1 is SGHTA and CDR2 FQGNSA. CDR3 size: 14 residues.

The V gene is TRBV10-1, the J gene TRBJ2-2, with 7 nucleotides matching TRBD1. The CDR3 runs 15 residues. The trim removed 6 bases at V and 1 base at J, leaving 5 bases unmatched. CDR1 and CDR2 from the germline V gene are WNHNN and SYGVQD (reference sequence). The CDR3 nucleotides read TGCGCCAGCAGAGCCGGGACAGTGAACACCGGGGAGCTGTTTTTT. This sequence encodes CASRAGTVNTGELFF.

The V gene is TRBV19, the J gene TRBJ2-6; D gene unclear. V was trimmed by 7 bases and J by 0 bases, leaving 4 bases between them. From germline, CDR1 is LNHDA and CDR2 SQIVND (reference sequence). The CDR3 loop spans 13 amino acids. The CDR3 protein is CASTYSGANVLTF. CDR3 in DNA: TGTGCCAGTACCTACTCTGGGGCCAACGTCCTGACTTTC.

The V call is TRBV30, the J call TRBJ1-1; D remains ambiguous. CDR1 is GTSNPN, CDR2 SVGIG, per germline (reference sequence). The CDR3 spans 13 residues. Trimming removed 3 bases from V and 0 bases from J, with 8 bases in between. CDR3 residues: CAWRLALNTEAFF. CDR3 bases: TGTGCCTGGAGGTTGGCCCTGAACACTGAAGCTTTCTTT.

The V and J genes are TRBV19 and TRBJ1-5, with D tentatively TRBD1 (6 bases). The germline V and J ends were trimmed by 4 bases and 2 bases, with 18 bases remaining between them. The germline gives CDR1 LNHDA, CDR2 SQIVND (reference sequence). This CDR3 is 17 amino acids long. This chain's CDR3 is CASSTTGFLRGNQPQHF. The CDR3 DNA is TGTGCCAGTAGTACCACAGGGTTTCTTAGGGGCAATCAGCCCCAGCATTTT.

The chain couples TRBV14 to TRBJ1-1, with TRBD1 matching 7 bases. The CDR3 sequence is 17 residues long. Unmatched junction bases numbered 9, after V lost 2 bases and J lost 0 bases. The germline V gene encodes CDR1 SGHDN and CDR2 FVKESK. CDR3 coding DNA: TGTGCCAGCAGCCAACCAGCTGGCAGGGGGATGAACACTGAAGCTTTCTTT. Residues: CASSQPAGRGMNTEAFF.